The next 19 T cell receptor beta chains were all read from a single sample in a study of PD-L1 blockade in urothelial cancer. As to time point: pretreatment peripheral blood. The repertoire was sequenced with immunoSEQ multiplex PCR; TCRdb's copy has only in-frame clones and lacks some. The data show 100,000 to 150,000 clones, about four fifths seen once. The sample was PBMCs, taken around atezolizumab (anti-PD-L1) treatment. The source of these receptors is a man aged 45 to 65 with urothelial cancer.

Here the CDR3 DNA reads TGTGCCACCAGCTCGGGGGGTTCGACGAGAGAAAAACTGTTTTTT. Encoded protein: CATSSGGSTREKLFF. This chain connects TRBV15 to TRBJ1-4; D is possibly TRBD1 (5 bases). Germline CDR1 LNHNV, CDR2 YYDKDF (reference sequence). CDR3 length equals 15 residues. V lost 5 bases, J lost 8 bases, and 18 bases lay in between.

This clone appeared a single time. This chain joins TRBV19 and TRBJ2-3, with 10 positions matching TRBD2. The V and J ends lost 10 bases and 6 bases, in that order; junction bases with no gene match: 10. The CDR3 is 14 residues long. Looked up from germline, CDR1 is LNHDA and CDR2 is SQIVND (reference sequence). CDR3 in amino acids: CATQWTSGADTQYF. CDR3 DNA: TGTGCCACCCAATGGACTAGCGGTGCGGATACGCAGTATTTT.

V usage is TRBV28 and J usage is TRBJ1-5; D is unresolved. The V gene lost 3 bases and the J gene lost 3 bases, with 12 bases spanning the gap. The germline CDR1 and CDR2 sequences are MDHEN and SYDVKM. There are 15 residues in the CDR3. The CDR3 DNA reads TGTGCCAGCAGTTTCGCGGGTAGGGCCAATCAGCCCCAGCATTTT. Protein product: CASSFAGRANQPQHF.

This clone was seen only a few times. Germline and junction disagree at one end, which may indicate a read error. The chain is built from TRBV7-9 and TRBJ1-1, with D unresolved. The V gene's germline CDR1 is SEHNR and CDR2 FQNEAQ (reference sequence). The CDR3 length is 8 residues. CDR3 nucleotides: TGTGCCAGCAGCCCCTACTCCTTT. Its protein is CASSPYSF.

The genes are TRBV19 and TRBJ2-4; tentative D call: TRBD1 (5 bases). V lost 4 bases, J lost 9 bases, and 13 bases lay in between. Germline V gives CDR1 LNHDA, CDR2 SQIVND (reference sequence). The CDR3 contains 13 residues. The CDR3 sequence: CASSTSGRLIQYF. The DNA for the CDR3 is TGTGCCAGTAGTACCTCAGGGCGGCTCATTCAGTACTTC.

The rearrangement uses TRBV7-2 and TRBJ2-5; a possible D gene is TRBD2 (5 bases). Germline CDR1 and CDR2: SGHTA and FQGNSA. The CDR3 totals 14 residues. The ends were cut back, 1 base at V and 6 bases at J, with 12 bases in the middle. This chain's CDR3 is CASSLDGVGKTQYF. For the CDR3, the DNA is TGTGCCAGCAGCTTAGACGGGGTTGGGAAGACCCAGTACTTC.

This clone was found a few times. The V and J genes are TRBV30 and TRBJ1-5; D is unresolved. Germline V gives CDR1 GTSNPN, CDR2 SVGIG (reference sequence). There are 14 residues in the CDR3. The V end was cut by 3 bases, the J end by 9 bases, with 18 bases between. CDR3 DNA sequence: TGTGCCTGGAGCCCTCTCGACTCGTTACGGCCCCAGCATTTT. Translation: CAWSPLDSLRPQHF.

J is TRBJ1-6 and V is TRBV30; D perhaps matches TRBD1 (6 bases). The CDR3 extends over 18 amino acids. CDR1 and CDR2 (germline): GTSNPN, SVGIG (reference sequence). The V gene lost 0 bases and the J gene lost 7 bases, with 22 bases spanning the gap. Here the CDR3 reads CAWSVLRQGSKGNSPLHF. CDR3 sequence (DNA): TGTGCCTGGAGTGTATTGAGGCAGGGGAGCAAGGGGAATTCACCCCTCCACTTT.

This rearrangement joins TRBV5-6 to TRBJ1-3; 8 nucleotides agree with TRBD1. V trimming: 0 bases; J trimming: 4 bases; junction bases outside the gene matches: 12. Germline assignment: CDR1 SGHDT and CDR2 YYEEEE. This CDR3 has 18 residues. CDR3 nucleotide sequence: TGTGCCAGCAGCTTGGGACCTACAGGGGGGACCCCCGGAAACACCATATATTTT. Translation gives CASSLGPTGGTPGNTIYF.

The chain is built from TRBV27 and TRBJ2-7, with 14 bases aligning to TRBD2. In germline, CDR1 is MNHEY, CDR2 SMNVEV (reference sequence). Losses at the gene ends were 5 bases for V and 0 bases for J; bases not matched to a gene: 12. This CDR3 spans 19 amino acids. The CDR3 DNA reads as TGTGCCAGCAGTCCCGCCGGACTAGCGGGAGGAGGGCCCTCCTACGAGCAGTACTTC. This sequence encodes CASSPAGLAGGGPSYEQYF.

Written as DNA, the CDR3 is TGTGCCAGCAGCCCTAGCGGTCCATACAATGAGCAGTTCTTC. Its translation: CASSPSGPYNEQFF. This chain uses TRBV7-8 with TRBJ2-1; 7 bases map to TRBD2. CDR1 SGHVS and CDR2 FQNEAQ come from the germline V gene. With 5 bases clipped from V and 4 bases from J, the junction kept 5 bases outside the gene matches. This CDR3 is built from 14 residues.

The chain carries TRBV27 and TRBJ2-7; 8 bases are shared with TRBD1. Looked up from germline, CDR1 is MNHEY and CDR2 is SMNVEV (reference sequence). This CDR3 is 14 amino acids long. V lost 7 bases, J lost 3 bases, and 8 bases stayed unmatched. The CDR3 coding sequence is TGTGCCAGCAAAAGGCAGGGGGCGTTCTACGAGCAGTACTTC. Its protein product is CASKRQGAFYEQYF.

The chain couples TRBV9 to TRBJ2-7; 11 bases map to TRBD2. The CDR3 extends over 14 amino acids. The V segment lost 1 base and the J segment 6 bases; nucleotides outside the gene matches: 3. The germline V gene has CDR1 SGDLS and CDR2 YYNGEE. CDR3 residues: CASSVTSGSSEQYF. CDR3 sequence (DNA): TGTGCCAGCAGCGTAACTAGCGGGAGTTCCGAGCAGTACTTC. The full variable domain, in which reference TRBV9 and TRBJ2-7 provide the parts outside the CDR3, is DSGVTQTPKHLITATGQRVTLRCSPRSGDLSVYWYQQSLDQGLQFLIQYYNGEERAKGNILERFSAQQFPDLHSELNLSSLELGDSALYFCASSVTSGSSEQYFGPGTRLTVT.

The sample holds one count of this clone. The germline gene is not matched at one end of the junction; a read error may be the cause. The chain has TRBV28 and TRBJ2-2, with a tentative D call TRBD2 (6 bases). Germline values: CDR1 MDHEN, CDR2 SYDVKM. This CDR3 has 13 amino acids. For the CDR3, the DNA is TGTGCCAGCGATATAGCGGACACAGGGGAGCTGTTTTTT. Its protein product is CASDIADTGELFF.

V usage is TRBV5-1 and J usage is TRBJ2-7; 10 bases line up with TRBD1. CDR1 and CDR2 from the germline V gene are SGHRS and YFSETQ. J lost 2 bases, V lost 0 bases, and 2 bases had no gene match. The CDR3 covers 15 residues. The CDR3 DNA reads as TGCGCCAGCAGCTTGGCGGGACAGGGGCCCTACGAGCAGTACTTC. It translates to CASSLAGQGPYEQYF.

This clone was detected only once. The gene calls are TRBV6-1 and TRBJ1-5; D not resolved. Germline-derived CDR1 and CDR2 are MNHNS and SASEGT. Trimming took 6 bases from V and 4 from J, leaving 10 bases between them. There are 13 residues in the CDR3. The CDR3 DNA sequence: TGTGCCAGCAGGAGGGTCAGGAATCAGCCCCAGCATTTT. It specifies CASRRVRNQPQHF.

The rearrangement uses TRBV4-2 and TRBJ2-5, with 7 bases lining up with TRBD2. The closer fit of TRBJ2-7 to the DNA end suggests the J call may be wrong. This CDR3 has 15 amino acids. From germline, CDR1 is LGHNA and CDR2 YNFKEQ. The DNA for the CDR3 is TGTGCCAGCAGCCAGGCATTCGGGACTAACTACGAGCAGTACTTC. This sequence encodes CASSQAFGTNYEQYF.

V is TRBV5-1 and J is TRBJ2-1, with 9 bases matching TRBD2. CDR3 size: 14 residues. The germline V gene encodes CDR1 SGHRS and CDR2 YFSETQ. V was clipped by 2 bases and J by 5 bases; unmatched bases: 2. Here the CDR3 DNA reads TGCGCCAGCAGCTTCATAGCGGGAGACAATGAGCAGTTCTTC. It translates to CASSFIAGDNEQFF.

Of note for this clone: Relative to the germline gene, one junction end is altered; a read error may explain this. The genes are TRBV6-6 and TRBJ2-2, with TRBD2 identical over 12 bases. The CDR3 runs 13 residues. From germline, CDR1 is MNHNY and CDR2 SVGAGI (reference sequence). The CDR3: CWTSGKGTGELFF. CDR3 sequence (DNA): TGCTGGACTAGCGGGAAGGGCACCGGGGAGCTGTTTTTT.